Sequencing of this TCR beta chain was carried out in a study of blood T cell repertoires in COVID-19 (dated by TCRdb to 2019 to 2021). For the wider study: Collaborator samples came from the United States, Italy and Spain and covered acute and convalescent phases of COVID-19. The material from the prospective study consisted of cDNA or gDNA derived from T cells, B-cell-depleted T cells, or PBMCs. The dataset comprised deeply sampled blood TCRbeta repertoires from subjects exposed to, actively infected with, or recovered from COVID-19. The repertoires were made available in a free public database intended to serve as a resource for research on the immune response to SARS-CoV-2. The samples were drawn from the first 160 participants of the ongoing ImmuneRACE study and from over a thousand subjects provided by 6 global collaborators. Sample metadata almost always included a de-identified subject ID, COVID-19 status, age in years and sex. Where available, HLA class I and class II types were taken from metadata supplied by the sample provider and were not determined by assay-based typing. General conclusions and limits of the study: Clinical and demographic metadata were provided uncurated, with the amount varying by source and participant.

One collaborating source in Seattle enrolled patients during active infection and followed them longitudinally through the course of disease. Whole blood was collected in K2EDTA tubes by collaborating institutions according to the institutions' own protocols. For TCRbeta analysis, collaborators shipped samples as frozen whole blood, isolated PBMCs, or DNA extracted from either of those sample types. CDR1 SGHAT and CDR2 FQNNGV were looked up in the germline V gene. Including cysteine and phenylalanine, the CDR3 has 16 amino acids. This entry keeps only the CDR3 DNA: 48 bases, framed from base 1. Relative to germline, V is missing 5 bases and J is missing 3 bases, with 8 bases of the junction outside any gene match. TCRbeta CDR3 regions were amplified from genomic DNA by means of the immunoSEQ Assay, a bias-controlled multiplex PCR. Per the source publication's procedure: The number of nucleated cells in each sample was estimated by amplification of reference gene primers within the assay. To quantify the absolute abundance of each unique TCRbeta CDR3 rearrangement, sequence reads were collapsed and filtered. Productive Simpson clonality was computed per sample as the square root of Simpson's diversity index over productive rearrangements. Imported from immuneACCESS, the table was reduced by TCRdb to in-frame sequences with V and J called. These copies leave out some clones; in studies compared against another copy, an unresolved V gene accounts for under half, and the cause of the remainder is not known. That table supplies the V and J calls and clone size; D and trimming were determined from the DNA. The sample yields 300,000 to 350,000 clones; more than 70% were counted once. The ten largest clones take up 6% to 8% of the sample.

About this clone: Its antigen target is currently unknown. No clone much larger than this one lies a single base away; base qualities are absent.

Sequenced material: peripheral blood. This TCR came from a woman aged 65 to 85 with COVID-19, enrolled during active disease. The rearranged segments are TRBV11-2 and TRBJ2-1; 9 junctional bases match TRBD2. CDR3 reads: CASSPTSGGYYNEQFF. The DNA sequence is as follows: TGTGCCAGCAGCCCGACTAGCGGAGGTTACTACAATGAGCAGTTCTTC. The variable domain in full, with residues beyond the CDR3 obtained from the reference TRBV11-2 and TRBJ2-1 genes, is EAGVAQSPRYKIIEKRQSVAFWCNPISGHATLYWYQQILGQGPKLLIQFQNNGVVDDSQLPKDRFSAERLKGVDSTLKIQPAKLEDSAVYLCASSPTSGGYYNEQFFGPGTRLTVL.